This TCR beta chain was identified in a study of control samples from healthy donors and cancer patients. TCRdb's copy holds only in-frame clones and misses some; the assay was immunoSEQ multiplex PCR. Of 25,000 to 35,000 clones in the sample, around 91% were seen once. CDR3 size: 17 residues. This TCR was sampled from a man in his forties or fifties with lung cancer. This chain uses TRBV21-1 with TRBJ2-2; no DNA check was done on the table's D call, TRBD1. TRBV21-1 constitutes a pseudogene. The sequenced sample consisted of PBMCs. The CDR3 loop is CASSKARTEESTGELFF. CDR3 nucleotides: TGTGCCAGCAGCAAAGCGAGGACAGAGGAGAGCACCGGGGAGCTGTTTTTT.